The 13 T cell receptor beta chains in this list originate from one sample, sequenced in a study of T cells in Graves' hyperthyroidism and ophthalmopathy. Amplification of TCR beta CDR3 regions used RNA as the template. First-round RT-PCR with HTBI primers amplified the TCR CDR3 region. Each CDR3 protein is one row after TCRdb ran MiXCR on the multiplex PCR reads. The sample lists a few hundred thousand distinct CDR3 sequences, around a sixth seen once, with about 7% in the top ten. The sample comprised blood. The source of these receptors is a woman between 25 and 40 years old with Graves' hyperthyroidism.

This clonotype was recorded at least ten times. V and J are TRBV20-1 and TRBJ2-7, with D possibly being TRBD2 (6 bases). The V end lost 6 bases, the J end lost 0 bases, and 12 bases lay between the germline ends. The CDR3 is 13 residues long. Germline V lookup: CDR1 DFQATT, CDR2 SNEGSKA (reference sequence). In DNA form, the CDR3 reads TGCAGTGCCCTCCGGGACTCCTCCTACGAGCAGTACTTC. Translated, it gives CSALRDSSYEQYF.

In its sample, this clonotype was seen a few times. A read error is possible here, since a much larger clone lies one base away. This chain joins TRBV6-1 and TRBJ1-5; 7 nucleotides line up with TRBD1. CDR1 and CDR2 (germline): MNHNS, SASEGT. There are 15 residues in the CDR3. J lost 6 bases, V lost 4 bases, and 9 bases had no gene match. The CDR3 sequence: CASSGRVGDSQPQHF. Here the CDR3 DNA reads TGTGCCAGCAGTGGCAGGGTCGGGGACAGTCAGCCCCAGCATTTT.

The rearrangement links TRBV4-1 to TRBJ2-5; possibly TRBD1 for D (5 bases). The germline V gene encodes CDR1 MGHRA and CDR2 YSYEKL. The CDR3 totals 15 residues. Trimming removed 2 bases at V and 0 bases at J, with 10 bases between. The CDR3 DNA follows: TGCGCCAGCAGCCAATACCGACAGAACCAAGAGACCCAGTACTTC. This encodes CASSQYRQNQETQYF.

This clonotype was seen repeatedly, ten times or more. This chain uses TRBV3-1 with TRBJ2-7, with D possibly TRBD1 on 5 matching bases. V was pared by 0 bases and J by 7 bases, with 13 bases between. The CDR3 spans 14 residues. The V gene's germline CDR1 is LGHDT and CDR2 YNNKEL (reference sequence). DNA for the CDR3: TGTGCCAGCAGCCAAGAGGGGCTAGTCCGGGAGCAGTACTTC. This gives the protein CASSQEGLVREQYF.

This clonotype was recorded at least ten times. J is TRBJ2-5 and V is TRBV6-2 or TRBV6-3; tentative D call: TRBD2 (7 bases). V gave up 2 bases and J gave up 4 bases, with 17 bases separating them. This CDR3 spans 16 amino acids. From germline, CDR1 is MNHEY and CDR2 SVGEGT. CDR3 amino acids: CASSYPTGRGLETQYF. CDR3 DNA: TGTGCCAGCAGTTACCCGACGGGGCGGGGGCTAGAGACCCAGTACTTC.

The table lists this clonotype with many counts. V is TRBV7-9 and J is TRBJ2-3; D possibly corresponds to TRBD2 (5 bases). CDR1 is SEHNR, CDR2 FQNEAQ, per germline (reference sequence). V was shortened by 9 bases and J by 2 bases, with 15 bases between the two germline ends. This CDR3 spans 14 amino acids. DNA of the CDR3: TGTGCCAGTCGGAGGAGCGCCTACACAGATACGCAGTATTTT. Translating gives CASRRSAYTDTQYF.

The sample holds many counts of this clonotype. The V and J genes are TRBV5-1 and TRBJ2-1; TRBD2 aligns across 7 bases. This CDR3 is built from 18 residues. V was clipped by 4 bases and J by 2 bases; unmatched bases: 15. Germline CDR1 and CDR2: SGHRS and YFSETQ. The CDR3, as DNA: TGCGCCAGCAGCAAAGTCCGGGACTACCAACCGACCTACAATGAGCAGTTCTTC. It yields the protein CASSKVRDYQPTYNEQFF.

This clonotype was seen only a few times. This sequence joins TRBV12-3 or TRBV12-4 and TRBJ2-1, with 11 positions matching TRBD2. The CDR3 contains 16 residues. Unmatched junction bases numbered 4, after V lost 2 bases and J lost 4 bases. The CDR3 sequence is CASSLWLAGGYNEQFF. The CDR3 region has the DNA TGTGCCAGCAGTTTATGGCTAGCGGGGGGTTACAATGAGCAGTTCTTC.

Many counts were recorded for this clonotype. V gene TRBV18 combines with J gene TRBJ2-7; D unclear. CDR3 size: 13 residues. Trimming pared 5 bases from V and 2 bases from J, leaving 10 bases between. Germline V gene sequence: CDR1 KGHSH, CDR2 LQKENI. In DNA form, the CDR3 reads TGTGCCAGCTCAAGAATGGACGCCTACGAGCAGTACTTC. Its protein product is CASSRMDAYEQYF.

At least ten counts were recorded for this clonotype. The rearrangement uses TRBV11-2 and TRBJ2-7, with D perhaps TRBD1 (5 bases). V lost 1 base to trimming and J lost 5 bases, with 18 bases between them. The CDR3 has 16 residues. Per the germline V gene, CDR1 is SGHAT and CDR2 is FQNNGV. The CDR3 reads CASSLAPGRLADEQYF. Written as DNA, the CDR3 is TGTGCCAGCAGCTTAGCTCCAGGGCGATTGGCCGACGAGCAGTACTTC.

This clonotype was seen ten or more times. This chain uses TRBV20-1 with TRBJ2-7, with TRBD2 matching over 13 bases. In germline, CDR1 is DFQATT, CDR2 SNEGSKA (reference sequence). V shed 6 bases and J 4 bases; nucleotides not matched to a gene: 12. The CDR3 spans 16 residues. CDR3 nucleotides: TGCAGTGCAGAAACAGGGGCGACTAGCGGGAGGTACGAGCAGTACTTC. Translating gives CSAETGATSGRYEQYF.

This clonotype has only a few counts. The chain uses TRBV4-2 and TRBJ1-1; D unresolved. Germline CDR1 and CDR2: LGHNA and YNFKEQ. The CDR3 totals 15 residues. V was trimmed by 2 bases and J by 1 base, leaving 11 bases between them. CDR3 loop: CASSQRSWSNTEAFF. CDR3 DNA: TGTGCCAGCAGCCAAAGGAGCTGGTCGAACACTGAAGCTTTCTTT.

The rearrangement links TRBV30 to TRBJ2-1; 14 bases match TRBD2. With V trimmed by 3 bases and J by 7 bases, 11 bases remained unmatched. The CDR3 has 17 amino acids. Germline V gene lookup returns CDR1 GTSNPN and CDR2 SVGIG (reference sequence). CDR3 region: CAWRGRLAGGLGNEQFF. The CDR3 nucleotides are TGTGCCTGGAGGGGGCGACTAGCGGGAGGGCTGGGGAATGAGCAGTTCTTC.